This T cell receptor beta chain was found in a study of beta chain features in type 1 diabetes. General study points: Among all four CD4+ subsets, Type 1 diabetes patients had TCRB CDR3s that were moderately but significantly shorter.

This clone was observed a few times. The antigen is not known. Every isolated RNA sample was fully reverse transcribed, so sequencing captured expressed TCRB transcripts. Naive, central memory and regulatory T cell samples came to a mean of about 4 million reads. Sequenced by immunoSEQ multiplex PCR; TCRdb stores in-frame clones only, minus some. The table has 150,000 to 200,000 clones, about 13% seen once. The CDR3 is 14 amino acids. Trimming cost V 5 bases and J 5 bases; bases outside gene matches: 7. Germline CDR1 reads SGHTA; CDR2 reads FQGNSA. The sample comprised central memory CD4+ T cells from blood. V and J are TRBV7-2 and TRBJ1-1; 8 bases align to TRBD1. The clonotype originates from a woman aged 18 to 35 in good health. CDR3 DNA sequence: TGTGCCAGCAGCCGGACAGGGAAGGCGACTGAAGCTTTCTTT. This sequence encodes CASSRTGKATEAFF.